Listed here is a single T cell receptor beta chain. Its antigen is still unknown. Treatment reported: oral pan-JAK inhibitor, 5-10 mg twice daily. The sequencing template was cDNA reverse transcribed from extracted RNA. Using immunoSEQ multiplex PCR, the repertoire was profiled, and TCRdb retains in-frame clones only, with some absent. The sample lists under 150,000 clones; approximately 55% were seen once. The sample originates from a study of CD8+ T cells in alopecia areata. The overall study: Dosing with tofacitinib proceeded for 6 to 18 months, followed by 6 months off drug. The study, taken as a whole, reports: Persistence during tofacitinib was seen for many expanded lesional clones in scalp and blood. Scalp clonality, together with expanded CD8+ clones among the top 100, fell significantly with tofacitinib. Greater clonality was observed in lesional scalp samples, especially alopecia totalis/universalis, versus normal scalp.

Here the sequenced sample was CD4+ T cells sorted from blood, taken at week 24, from a patient treated with tofacitinib. The source of this sequence is a human donor with alopecia areata.

In nucleotides, the CDR3 is TGTGCCACCAGCAGAGCAGACTACGAGCAGTACTTC. It encodes CATSRADYEQYF. This chain links TRBV15 with TRBJ2-7; D remains ambiguous. CDR1 LNHNV and CDR2 YYDKDF come from the germline V gene (reference sequence). V was clipped by 1 base and J by 3 bases, with 4 bases between them. There are 12 residues in the CDR3.